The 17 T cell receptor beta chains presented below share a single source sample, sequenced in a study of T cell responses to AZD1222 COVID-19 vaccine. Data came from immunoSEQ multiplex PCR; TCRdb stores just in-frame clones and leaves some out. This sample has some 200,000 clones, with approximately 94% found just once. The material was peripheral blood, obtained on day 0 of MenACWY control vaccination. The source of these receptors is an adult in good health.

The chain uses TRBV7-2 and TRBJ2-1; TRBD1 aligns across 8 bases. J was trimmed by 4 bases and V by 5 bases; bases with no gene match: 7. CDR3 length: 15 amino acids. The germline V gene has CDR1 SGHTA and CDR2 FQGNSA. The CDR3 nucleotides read TGTGCCAGCAGCAGCCGGAGACAGGGGTACAATGAGCAGTTCTTC. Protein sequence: CASSSRRQGYNEQFF.

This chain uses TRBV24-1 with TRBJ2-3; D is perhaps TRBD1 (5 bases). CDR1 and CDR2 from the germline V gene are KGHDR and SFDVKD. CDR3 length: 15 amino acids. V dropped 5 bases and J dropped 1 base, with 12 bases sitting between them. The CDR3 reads CATSVQGGGTDTQYF. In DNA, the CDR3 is TGTGCCACCAGTGTCCAGGGTGGTGGCACAGATACGCAGTATTTT.

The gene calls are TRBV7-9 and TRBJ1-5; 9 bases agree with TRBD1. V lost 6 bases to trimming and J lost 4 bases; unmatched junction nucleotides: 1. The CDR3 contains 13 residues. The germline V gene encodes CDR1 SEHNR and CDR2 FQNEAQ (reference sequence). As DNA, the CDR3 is TGTGCCAGCAGTGGACAGGGGAATCAGCCCCAGCATTTT. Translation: CASSGQGNQPQHF.

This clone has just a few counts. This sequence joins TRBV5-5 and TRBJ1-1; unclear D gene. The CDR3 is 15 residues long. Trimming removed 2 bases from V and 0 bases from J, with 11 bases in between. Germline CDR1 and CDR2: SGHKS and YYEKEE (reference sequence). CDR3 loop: CASSFSSRMNTEAFF. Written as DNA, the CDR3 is TGTGCCAGCAGCTTTAGTTCCAGGATGAACACTGAAGCTTTCTTT. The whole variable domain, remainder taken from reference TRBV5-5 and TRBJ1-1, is DAGVTQSPTHLIKTRGQQVTLRCSPISGHKSVSWYQQVLGQGPQFIFQYYEKEERGRGNFPDRFSARQFPNYSSELNVNALLLGDSALYLCASSFSSRMNTEAFFGQGTRLTVV.

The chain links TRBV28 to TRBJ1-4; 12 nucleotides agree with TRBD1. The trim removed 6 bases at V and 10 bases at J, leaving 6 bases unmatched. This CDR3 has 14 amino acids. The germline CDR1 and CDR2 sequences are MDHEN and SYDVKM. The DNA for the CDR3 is TGTGCCAGCAGACCCGGGACAGGGGGCGGAAAACTGTTTTTT. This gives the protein CASRPGTGGGKLFF. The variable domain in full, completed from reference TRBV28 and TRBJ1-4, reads DVKVTQSSRYLVKRTGEKVFLECVQDMDHENMFWYRQDPGLGLRLIYFSYDVKMKEKGDIPEGYSVSREKKERFSLILESASTNQTSMYLCASRPGTGGGKLFFGSGTQLSVL.

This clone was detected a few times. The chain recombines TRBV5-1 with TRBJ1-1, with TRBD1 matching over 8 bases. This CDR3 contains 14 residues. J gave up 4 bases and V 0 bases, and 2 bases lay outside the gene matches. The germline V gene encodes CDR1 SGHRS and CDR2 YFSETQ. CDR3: CASSLGQGSTEAFF. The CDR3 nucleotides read TGCGCCAGCAGCTTGGGACAGGGGTCCACTGAAGCTTTCTTT.

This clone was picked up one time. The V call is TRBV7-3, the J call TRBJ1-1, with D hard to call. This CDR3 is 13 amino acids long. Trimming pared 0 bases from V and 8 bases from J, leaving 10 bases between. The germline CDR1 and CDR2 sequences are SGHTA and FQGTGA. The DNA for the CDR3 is TGTGCCAGCAGCTTAACCTCACGGACCGAAGCTTTCTTT. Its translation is CASSLTSRTEAFF.

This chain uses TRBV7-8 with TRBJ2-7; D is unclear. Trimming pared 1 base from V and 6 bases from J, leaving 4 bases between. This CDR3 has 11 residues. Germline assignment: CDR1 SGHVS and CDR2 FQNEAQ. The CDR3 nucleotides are TGTGCCAGCAGCTTAGAGCGCGAGCAGTACTTC. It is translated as CASSLEREQYF.

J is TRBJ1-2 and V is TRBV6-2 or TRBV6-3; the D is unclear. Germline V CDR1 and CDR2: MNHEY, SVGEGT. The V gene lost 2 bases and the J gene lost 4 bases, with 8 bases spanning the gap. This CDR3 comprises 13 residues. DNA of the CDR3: TGTGCCAGCAGTTACGCGCAGACCTATGGCTACACCTTC. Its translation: CASSYAQTYGYTF.

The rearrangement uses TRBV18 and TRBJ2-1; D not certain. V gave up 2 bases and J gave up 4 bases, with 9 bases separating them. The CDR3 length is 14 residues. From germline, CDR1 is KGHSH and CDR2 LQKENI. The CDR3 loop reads CASSPERVYNEQFF. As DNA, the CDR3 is TGTGCCAGCTCACCAGAACGAGTTTACAATGAGCAGTTCTTC.

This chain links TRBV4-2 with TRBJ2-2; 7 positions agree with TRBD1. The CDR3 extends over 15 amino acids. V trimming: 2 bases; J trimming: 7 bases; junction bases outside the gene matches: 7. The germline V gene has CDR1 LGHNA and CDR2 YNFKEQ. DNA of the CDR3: TGTGCCAGCAGCCAAATTAAACAGGGGAGCGGGGAGCTGTTTTTT. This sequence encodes CASSQIKQGSGELFF.

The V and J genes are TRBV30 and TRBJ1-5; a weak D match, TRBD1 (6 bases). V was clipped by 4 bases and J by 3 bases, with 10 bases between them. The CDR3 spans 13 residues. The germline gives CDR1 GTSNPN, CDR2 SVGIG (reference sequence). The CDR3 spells CAWTGAPNQPQHF. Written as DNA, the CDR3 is TGTGCCTGGACAGGGGCACCCAATCAGCCCCAGCATTTT. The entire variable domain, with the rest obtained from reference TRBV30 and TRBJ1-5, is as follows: SQTIHQWPATLVQPVGSPLSLECTVEGTSNPNLYWYRQAAGRGLQLLFYSVGIGQISSEVPQNLSASRPQDRQFILSSKKLLLSDSGFYLCAWTGAPNQPQHFGDGTRLSIL.

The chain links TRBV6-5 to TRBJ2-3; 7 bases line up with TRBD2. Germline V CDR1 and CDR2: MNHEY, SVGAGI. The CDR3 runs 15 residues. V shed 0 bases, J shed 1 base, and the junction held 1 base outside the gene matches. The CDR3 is CASSYSRGGTDTQYF. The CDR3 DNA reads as TGTGCCAGCAGTTACTCACGGGGGGGCACAGATACGCAGTATTTT.

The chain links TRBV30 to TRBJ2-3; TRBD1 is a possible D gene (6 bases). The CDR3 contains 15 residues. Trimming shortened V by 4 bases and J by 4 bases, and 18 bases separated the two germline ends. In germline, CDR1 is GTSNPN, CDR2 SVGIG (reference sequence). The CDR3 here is CAWNSLRGGSDTQYF. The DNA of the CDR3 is TGTGCCTGGAATTCTCTCAGGGGTGGGTCAGATACGCAGTATTTT.

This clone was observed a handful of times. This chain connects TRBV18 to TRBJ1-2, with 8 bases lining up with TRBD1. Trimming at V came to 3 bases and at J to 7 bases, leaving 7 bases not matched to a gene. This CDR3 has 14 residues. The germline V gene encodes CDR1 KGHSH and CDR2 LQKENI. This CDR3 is CASSPGQDMGGYTF. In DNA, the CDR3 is TGTGCCAGCTCACCGGGACAGGACATGGGTGGCTACACCTTC.

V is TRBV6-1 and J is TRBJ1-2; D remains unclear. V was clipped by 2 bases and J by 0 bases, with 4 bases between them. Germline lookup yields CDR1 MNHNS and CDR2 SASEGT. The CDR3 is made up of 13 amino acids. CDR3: CASSESSNYGYTF. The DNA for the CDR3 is TGTGCCAGCAGTGAATCCTCTAACTATGGCTACACCTTC.

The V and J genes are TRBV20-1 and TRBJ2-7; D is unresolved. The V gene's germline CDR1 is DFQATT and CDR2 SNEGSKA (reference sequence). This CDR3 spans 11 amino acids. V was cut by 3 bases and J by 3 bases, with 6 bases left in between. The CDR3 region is CSASRGYEQYF. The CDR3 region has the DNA TGCAGTGCTAGTCGCGGCTACGAGCAGTACTTC.